Following are 13 T cell receptor beta chains from one sample sequenced in a study of PD-L1 blockade in urothelial cancer. Method: immunoSEQ multiplex PCR; TCRdb's copy keeps in-frame clones and lacks some. The sample includes around 50,000 clones, approximately 85% of them seen just once. As to time point: peripheral blood 6 weeks after treatment start. Sequences were derived from PBMCs, sampled around atezolizumab (anti-PD-L1) treatment. These receptor sequences come from a man aged 50 or older with urothelial cancer.

The genes are TRBV10-2 and TRBJ1-6; D not certain. The germline V gene encodes CDR1 WSHSY and CDR2 SAAADI. The CDR3 has 16 amino acids. Trimming took off 3 bases at V and 2 bases at J, with 11 bases between the two ends. CDR3 residues: CASSDMGGTYNSPLHF. CDR3 DNA: TGCGCCAGCAGTGACATGGGAGGAACCTATAATTCACCCCTCCACTTT.

This chain joins TRBV11-3 and TRBJ2-3, with 11 bases aligning to TRBD1. V gave up 3 bases and J gave up 3 bases; unmatched junction bases: 5. Germline values: CDR1 SGHNT, CDR2 YENEEA. This CDR3 contains 16 residues. The CDR3 reads CASSFRTGGLTDTQYF. The CDR3 DNA reads TGTGCCAGCAGCTTCCGGACAGGGGGCTTAACAGATACGCAGTATTTT.

CDR3 protein: CASSEGGLNYGYTF. The CDR3 DNA reads TGTGCCAGCAGTGAAGGCGGCTTAAACTATGGCTACACCTTC. The chain uses TRBV6-4 and TRBJ1-2, with D unclear. The CDR3 covers 14 residues. Per germline, CDR1 MRHNA and CDR2 SNTAGT. V was clipped by 3 bases and J by 2 bases, with 10 bases between them.

The chain has TRBV6-1 and TRBJ2-4; 9 bases map to TRBD1. V was clipped by 4 bases and J by 0 bases; unmatched bases: 4. The CDR3 extends over 16 amino acids. Germline CDR1 MNHNS, CDR2 SASEGT. The CDR3: CASSGGTGLAKNIQYF. CDR3 DNA sequence: TGTGCCAGCAGTGGGGGGACAGGGCTAGCCAAAAACATTCAGTACTTC.

The chain is built from TRBV2 and TRBJ2-3; 9 bases fit TRBD1. Per the germline V gene, CDR1 is SNHLY and CDR2 is FYNNEI. V was pared by 8 bases and J by 7 bases, with 16 bases of the junction left unmatched. CDR3 length equals 16 residues. CDR3 DNA: TGTGCCAGCCGAACCTCGACAGGGGGAACCCTGAATACGCAGTATTTT. Encoded protein: CASRTSTGGTLNTQYF.

The chain combines TRBV11-2 with TRBJ2-2; possible D gene TRBD1, 6 bases. Germline V lookup: CDR1 SGHAT, CDR2 FQNNGV. The CDR3 extends over 14 amino acids. The V end lost 5 bases, the J end lost 7 bases, and 14 bases lay between the germline ends. The CDR3 spells CASSISGVGGELFF. CDR3 coding DNA: TGTGCCAGCAGCATTTCAGGGGTTGGCGGGGAGCTGTTTTTT.

V gene TRBV4-1 combines with J gene TRBJ2-5; tentatively, D is TRBD1 (6 bases). V lost 2 bases to trimming and J lost 4 bases, with 11 bases between them. Germline CDR1 and CDR2: MGHRA and YSYEKL. The CDR3 runs 14 residues. CDR3 bases: TGCGCCAGCAGCCAATTGGACAGTCCAGAGACCCAGTACTTC. Encoded protein: CASSQLDSPETQYF.

J is TRBJ2-5 and V is TRBV7-3, with D possibly TRBD1 on 6 matching bases. Trimming pared 1 base from V and 5 bases from J, leaving 11 bases between. This CDR3 region has 14 residues. Looked up from germline, CDR1 is SGHTA and CDR2 is FQGTGA. CDR3 amino acids: CASSLMGRGETQYF. The CDR3 nucleotides are TGTGCCAGCAGCTTAATGGGCAGGGGCGAGACCCAGTACTTC.

CDR3 amino acids: CASSQGRGGASKDEQYF. In DNA form, the CDR3 reads TGTGCCAGCAGCCAAGGACGCGGGGGCGCCTCTAAGGACGAGCAGTACTTC. J is TRBJ2-7 and V is TRBV4-2, with a weak D call TRBD2 (7 bases). The CDR3 has 17 residues. Germline V lookup: CDR1 LGHNA, CDR2 YNFKEQ. V gave up 1 base and J gave up 5 bases, with 21 bases separating them.

This clone was detected once. This chain uses TRBV5-1 with TRBJ2-1; TRBD1 agrees at 10 bases. With V trimmed by 4 bases and J by 7 bases, 2 bases remained unmatched. Germline assignment: CDR1 SGHRS and CDR2 YFSETQ. CDR3 length equals 13 residues. CDR3 residues: CASSQGQGNEQFF. Here the CDR3 DNA reads TGCGCCAGCAGCCAGGGACAGGGGAATGAGCAGTTCTTC.

This rearrangement joins TRBV6-5 to TRBJ2-1; no reliable D call. Trimming left V 8 bases short and J 0 bases short, with 11 bases between. The CDR3 consists of 14 residues. Germline loops: CDR1 MNHEY, CDR2 SVGAGI. The CDR3 sequence: CASYSPSSYNEQFF. CDR3 coding DNA: TGTGCCAGCTACAGCCCCAGCTCCTACAATGAGCAGTTCTTC.

As to this clone: Relative to the germline gene, one junction end is altered; a read error may explain this. This rearrangement joins TRBV2 to TRBJ1-4; possibly TRBD1 for D (5 bases). This CDR3 has 12 residues. Germline CDR1 SNHLY, CDR2 FYNNEI. In DNA form, the CDR3 reads TGTGCTAGCACACAGGCGTATGAAAAACTGTTTTTT. Protein product: CASTQAYEKLFF.

The chain combines TRBV6-1 with TRBJ1-5; TRBD1 is a possible D gene (6 bases). The CDR3 consists of 16 residues. The V and J ends lost 2 bases and 1 base respectively, with 12 bases between them. Germline V gene data show CDR1 as MNHNS and CDR2 as SASEGT. CDR3 sequence (DNA): TGTGCCAGCAGTGAAAGTTCAGGGGTGAGCAATCAGCCCCAGCATTTT. Translation gives CASSESSGVSNQPQHF.